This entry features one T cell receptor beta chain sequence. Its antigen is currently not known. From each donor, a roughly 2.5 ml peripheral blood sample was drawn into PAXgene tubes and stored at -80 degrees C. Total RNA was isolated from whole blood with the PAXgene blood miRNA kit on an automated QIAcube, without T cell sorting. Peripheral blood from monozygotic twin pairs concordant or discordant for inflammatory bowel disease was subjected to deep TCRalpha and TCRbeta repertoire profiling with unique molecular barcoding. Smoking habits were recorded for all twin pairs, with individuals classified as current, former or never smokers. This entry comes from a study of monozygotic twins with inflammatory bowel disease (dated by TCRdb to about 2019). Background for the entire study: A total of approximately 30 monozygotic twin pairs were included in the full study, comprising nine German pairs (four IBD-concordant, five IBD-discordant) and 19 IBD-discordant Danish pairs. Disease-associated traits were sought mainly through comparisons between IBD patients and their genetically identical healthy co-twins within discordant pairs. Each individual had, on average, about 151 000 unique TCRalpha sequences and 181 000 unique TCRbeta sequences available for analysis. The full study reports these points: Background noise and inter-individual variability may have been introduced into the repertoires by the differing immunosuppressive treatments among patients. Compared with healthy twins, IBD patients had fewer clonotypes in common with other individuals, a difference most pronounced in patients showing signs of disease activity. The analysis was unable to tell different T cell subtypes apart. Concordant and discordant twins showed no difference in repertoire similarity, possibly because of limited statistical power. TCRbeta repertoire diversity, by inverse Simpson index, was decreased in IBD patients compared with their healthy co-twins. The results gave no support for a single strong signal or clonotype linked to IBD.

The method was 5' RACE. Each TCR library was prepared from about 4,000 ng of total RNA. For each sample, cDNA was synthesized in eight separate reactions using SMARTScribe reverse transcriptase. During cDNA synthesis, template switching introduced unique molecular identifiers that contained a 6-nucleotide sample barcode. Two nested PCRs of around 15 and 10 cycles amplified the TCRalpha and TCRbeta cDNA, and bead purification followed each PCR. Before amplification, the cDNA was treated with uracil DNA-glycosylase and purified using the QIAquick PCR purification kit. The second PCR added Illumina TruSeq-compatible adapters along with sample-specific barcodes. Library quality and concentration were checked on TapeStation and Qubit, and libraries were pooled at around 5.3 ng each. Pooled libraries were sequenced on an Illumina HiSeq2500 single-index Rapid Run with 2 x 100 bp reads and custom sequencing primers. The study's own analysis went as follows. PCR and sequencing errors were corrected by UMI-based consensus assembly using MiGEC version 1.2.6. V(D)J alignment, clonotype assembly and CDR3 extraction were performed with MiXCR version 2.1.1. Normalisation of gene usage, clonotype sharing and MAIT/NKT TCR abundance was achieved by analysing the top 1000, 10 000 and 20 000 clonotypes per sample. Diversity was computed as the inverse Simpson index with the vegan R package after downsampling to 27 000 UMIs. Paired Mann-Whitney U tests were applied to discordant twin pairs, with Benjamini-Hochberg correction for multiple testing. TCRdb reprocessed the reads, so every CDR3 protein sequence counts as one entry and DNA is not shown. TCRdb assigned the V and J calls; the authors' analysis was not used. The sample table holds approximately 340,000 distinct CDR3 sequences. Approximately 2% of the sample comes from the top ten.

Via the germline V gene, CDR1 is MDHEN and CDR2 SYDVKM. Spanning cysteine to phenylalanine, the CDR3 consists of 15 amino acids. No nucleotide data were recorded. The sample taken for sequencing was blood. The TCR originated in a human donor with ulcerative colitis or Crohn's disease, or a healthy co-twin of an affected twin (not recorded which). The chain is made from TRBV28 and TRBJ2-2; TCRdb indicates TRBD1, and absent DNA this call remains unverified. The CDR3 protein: CASRDLGQSTGELFF.